The source of this T cell receptor (beta chain) is a study of breast tumors, draining lymph nodes, adjacent tissues. Breast cancer patients provided tissue from their axillary draining lymph nodes. The CDR3 is 11 amino acids. CDR1 SQVTM and CDR2 ANQGSEA come from the germline V gene. About this clonotype itself: Its antigen is not known. A much more abundant neighbour one base away suggests this may be a read error.

Study results and limitations: Most tumor T cells seemingly derive from lymph node, then expand in tumor. Compared with basal-like, luminal-like tumors shared significantly more repertoire with nontumor tissue. Compared with lymph nodes, tumors were less diverse; compared with nontumor tissue, more.

TCRdb re-derived calls from the multiplex PCR reads in MiXCR, one entry per CDR3 protein. The sample holds about 130,000 distinct CDR3 sequences; approximately 20% are singletons and the top ten take roughly 2.8%. This clonotype originated in a female donor with breast cancer. Some clones in this sample may be carry-over from other donors' samples. The chain joins TRBV29-1 to TRBJ1-2; a possible D gene is TRBD1 (5 bases). Sequencing input: axillary lymph node tissue. CDR3 DNA: TGCAGCGTTGTGAAGGGACGTGGCTACGCCTTC. Protein: CSVVKGRGYAF.